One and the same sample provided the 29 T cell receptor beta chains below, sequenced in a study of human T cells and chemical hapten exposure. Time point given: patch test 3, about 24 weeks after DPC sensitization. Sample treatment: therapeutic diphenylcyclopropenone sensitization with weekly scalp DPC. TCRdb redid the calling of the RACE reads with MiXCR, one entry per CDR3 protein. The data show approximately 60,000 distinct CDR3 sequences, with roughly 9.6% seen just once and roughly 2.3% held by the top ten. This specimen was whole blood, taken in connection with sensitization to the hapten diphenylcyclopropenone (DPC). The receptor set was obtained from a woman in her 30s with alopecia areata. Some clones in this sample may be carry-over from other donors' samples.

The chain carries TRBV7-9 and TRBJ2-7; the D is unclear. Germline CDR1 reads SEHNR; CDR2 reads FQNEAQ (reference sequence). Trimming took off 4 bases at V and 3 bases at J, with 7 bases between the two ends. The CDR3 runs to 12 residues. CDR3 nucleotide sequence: TGTGCCAGCAGCTCCACGCTCTACGAGCAGTACTTC. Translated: CASSSTLYEQYF.

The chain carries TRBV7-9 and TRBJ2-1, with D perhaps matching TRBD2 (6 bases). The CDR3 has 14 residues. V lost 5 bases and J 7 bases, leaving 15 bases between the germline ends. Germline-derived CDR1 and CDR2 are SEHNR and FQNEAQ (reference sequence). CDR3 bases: TGTGCCAGCAGCCGCCCGACTAGTAGAAATGAGCAGTTCTTC. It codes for CASSRPTSRNEQFF.

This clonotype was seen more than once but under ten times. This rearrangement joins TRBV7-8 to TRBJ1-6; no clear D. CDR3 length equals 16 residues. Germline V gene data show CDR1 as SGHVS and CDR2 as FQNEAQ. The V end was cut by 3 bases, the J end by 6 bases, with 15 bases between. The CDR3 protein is CASSFDGLIGNSPLHF. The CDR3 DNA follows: TGTGCCAGCAGCTTCGACGGCCTCATTGGTAATTCACCCCTCCACTTT.

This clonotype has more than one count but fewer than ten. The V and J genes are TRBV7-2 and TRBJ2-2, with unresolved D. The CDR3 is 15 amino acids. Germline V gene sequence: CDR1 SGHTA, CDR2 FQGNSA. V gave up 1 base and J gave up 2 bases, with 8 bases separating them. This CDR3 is CASSLGGYNTGELFF. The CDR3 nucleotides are TGTGCCAGCAGCTTAGGAGGTTATAACACCGGGGAGCTGTTTTTT.

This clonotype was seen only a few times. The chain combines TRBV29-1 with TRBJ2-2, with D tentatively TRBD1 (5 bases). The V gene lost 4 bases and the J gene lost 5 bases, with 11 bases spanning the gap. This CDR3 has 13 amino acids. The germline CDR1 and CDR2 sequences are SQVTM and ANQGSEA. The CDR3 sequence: CSVVEGATGELFF. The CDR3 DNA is TGCAGCGTTGTCGAAGGGGCTACCGGGGAGCTGTTTTTT.

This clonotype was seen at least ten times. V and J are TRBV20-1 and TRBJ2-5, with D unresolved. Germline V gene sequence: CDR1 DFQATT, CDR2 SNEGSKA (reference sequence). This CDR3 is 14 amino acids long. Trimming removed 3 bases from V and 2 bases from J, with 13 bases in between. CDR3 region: CSASPGPEQETQYF. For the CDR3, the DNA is TGCAGTGCTAGCCCCGGCCCCGAGCAAGAGACCCAGTACTTC.

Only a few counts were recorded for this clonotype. As DNA, the CDR3 is TGTGCCAGCAGTCCTGGTTTCGGAGAGACCCAGTACTTC. This translates into CASSPGFGETQYF. The chain uses TRBV6-5 and TRBJ2-5, with D hard to call. Trimming stripped 5 bases from V and 4 bases from J, with 11 bases between. The germline CDR1 and CDR2 sequences are MNHEY and SVGAGI. The CDR3 spans 13 residues.

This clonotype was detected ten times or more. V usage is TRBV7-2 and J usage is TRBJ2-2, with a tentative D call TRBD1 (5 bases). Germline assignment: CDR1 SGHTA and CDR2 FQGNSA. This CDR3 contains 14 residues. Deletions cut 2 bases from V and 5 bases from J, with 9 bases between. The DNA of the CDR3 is TGTGCCAGCAGCTTATACCCAGGGACCGGGGAGCTGTTTTTT. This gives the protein CASSLYPGTGELFF.

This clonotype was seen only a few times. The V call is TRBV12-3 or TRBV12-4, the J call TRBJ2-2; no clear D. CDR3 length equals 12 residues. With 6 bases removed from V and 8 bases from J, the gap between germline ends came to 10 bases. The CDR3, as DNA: TGTGCCAGCAGCCCCCCCCCAGGGGAGCTGTTTTTT. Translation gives CASSPPPGELFF.

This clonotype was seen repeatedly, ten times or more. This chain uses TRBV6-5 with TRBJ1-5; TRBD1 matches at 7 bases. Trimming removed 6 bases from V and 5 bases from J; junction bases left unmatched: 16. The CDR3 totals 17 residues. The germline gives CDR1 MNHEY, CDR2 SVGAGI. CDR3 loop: CASSSLRDSRGYQPQHF. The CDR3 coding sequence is TGTGCCAGCAGCTCCCTTCGGGACAGTCGTGGCTATCAGCCCCAGCATTTT.

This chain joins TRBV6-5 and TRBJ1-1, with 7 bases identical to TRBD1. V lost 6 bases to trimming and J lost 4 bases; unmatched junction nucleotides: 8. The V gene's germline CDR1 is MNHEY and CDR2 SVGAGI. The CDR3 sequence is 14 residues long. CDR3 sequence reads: CASSSRDRVTEAFF. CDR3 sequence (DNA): TGTGCCAGCAGCAGCCGCGACAGGGTCACTGAAGCTTTCTTT.

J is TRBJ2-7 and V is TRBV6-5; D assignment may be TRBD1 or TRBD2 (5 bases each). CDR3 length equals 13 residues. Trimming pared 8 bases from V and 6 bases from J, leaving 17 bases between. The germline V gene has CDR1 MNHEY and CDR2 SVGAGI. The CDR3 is CASLGRVGGEQYF. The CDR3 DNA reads TGTGCCAGCCTCGGCAGGGTCGGAGGCGAGCAGTACTTC.

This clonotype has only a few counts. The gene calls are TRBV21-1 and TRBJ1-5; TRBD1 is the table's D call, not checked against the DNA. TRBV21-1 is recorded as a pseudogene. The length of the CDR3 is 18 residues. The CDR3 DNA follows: TGTGCCAGCAGCAAAGGAACAGGGGGCGAGGTAGGCAATCAGCCCCAGCATTTT. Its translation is CASSKGTGGEVGNQPQHF.

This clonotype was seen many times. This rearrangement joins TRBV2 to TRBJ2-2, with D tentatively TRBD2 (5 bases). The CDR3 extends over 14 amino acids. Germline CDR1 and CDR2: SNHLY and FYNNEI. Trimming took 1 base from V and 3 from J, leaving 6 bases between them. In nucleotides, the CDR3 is TGTGCCAGCAGTGAAGTGAGGGACACCGGGGAGCTGTTTTTT. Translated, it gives CASSEVRDTGELFF. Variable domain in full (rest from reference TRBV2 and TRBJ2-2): EPEVTQTPSHQVTQMGQEVILRCVPISNHLYFYWYRQILGQKVEFLVSFYNNEISEKSEIFDDQFSVERPDGSNFTLKIRSTKLEDSAMYFCASSEVRDTGELFFGEGSRLTVL.

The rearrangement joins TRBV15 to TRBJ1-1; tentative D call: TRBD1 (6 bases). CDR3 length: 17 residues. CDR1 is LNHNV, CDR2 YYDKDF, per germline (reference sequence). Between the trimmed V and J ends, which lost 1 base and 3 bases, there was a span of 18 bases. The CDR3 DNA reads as TGTGCCACCAGCAGAGTCAACCGTAACAGGGAGGACACTGAAGCTTTCTTT. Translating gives CATSRVNRNREDTEAFF.

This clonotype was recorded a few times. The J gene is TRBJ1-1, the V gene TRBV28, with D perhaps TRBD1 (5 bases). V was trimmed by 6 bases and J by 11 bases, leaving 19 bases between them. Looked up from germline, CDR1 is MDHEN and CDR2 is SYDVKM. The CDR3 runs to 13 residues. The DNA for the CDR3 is TGTGCCAGCAGGGGACGTCGCCCTATTGGGGCTTTCTTT. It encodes CASRGRRPIGAFF.

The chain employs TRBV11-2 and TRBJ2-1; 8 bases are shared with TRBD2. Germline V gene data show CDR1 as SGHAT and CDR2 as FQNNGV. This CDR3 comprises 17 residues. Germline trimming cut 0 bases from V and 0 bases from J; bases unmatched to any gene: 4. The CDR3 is CASSLEAGATSYNEQFF. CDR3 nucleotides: TGTGCCAGCAGCTTAGAAGCGGGAGCCACCTCCTACAATGAGCAGTTCTTC.

CDR3: CASSIVGGSNTGELFF. As DNA, the CDR3 is TGTGCCAGTAGTATAGTTGGGGGTTCGAACACCGGGGAGCTGTTTTTT. The V call is TRBV19, the J call TRBJ2-2; D tentatively reads TRBD1 or TRBD2 (5 bases each). The CDR3 contains 16 residues. CDR1 is LNHDA, CDR2 SQIVND, per germline (reference sequence). Trimming stripped 1 base from V and 0 bases from J, with 9 bases between.

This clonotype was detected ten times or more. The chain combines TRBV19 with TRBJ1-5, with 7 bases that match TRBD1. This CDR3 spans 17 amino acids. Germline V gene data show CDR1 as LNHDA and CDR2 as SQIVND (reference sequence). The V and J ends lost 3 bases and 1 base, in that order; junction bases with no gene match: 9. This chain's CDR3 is CASSMLKGAISNQPQHF. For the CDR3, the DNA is TGTGCCAGTAGTATGCTGAAGGGGGCGATAAGCAATCAGCCCCAGCATTTT.

CDR3 region: CASSLGTGRAFF. In DNA form, the CDR3 reads TGTGCCAGCAGTCTCGGGACAGGGAGGGCTTTCTTT. The chain recombines TRBV28 with TRBJ1-1, with TRBD1 matching over 9 bases. J was trimmed by 11 bases and V by 5 bases; bases with no gene match: 6. The CDR3 contains 12 residues. The germline gives CDR1 MDHEN, CDR2 SYDVKM.

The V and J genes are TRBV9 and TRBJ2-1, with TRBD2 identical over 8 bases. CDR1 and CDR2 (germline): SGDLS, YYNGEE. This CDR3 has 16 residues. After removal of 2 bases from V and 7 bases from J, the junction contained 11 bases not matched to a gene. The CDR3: CASSVGPSGGINEQFF. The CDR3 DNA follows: TGTGCCAGCAGCGTTGGGCCCAGCGGGGGCATTAATGAGCAGTTCTTC.

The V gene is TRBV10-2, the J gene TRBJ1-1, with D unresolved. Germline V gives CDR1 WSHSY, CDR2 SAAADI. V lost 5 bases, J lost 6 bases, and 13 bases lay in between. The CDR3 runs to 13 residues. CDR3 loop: CASSLTTWAEAFF. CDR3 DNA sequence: TGCGCCAGCAGTCTTACCACGTGGGCTGAAGCTTTCTTT.

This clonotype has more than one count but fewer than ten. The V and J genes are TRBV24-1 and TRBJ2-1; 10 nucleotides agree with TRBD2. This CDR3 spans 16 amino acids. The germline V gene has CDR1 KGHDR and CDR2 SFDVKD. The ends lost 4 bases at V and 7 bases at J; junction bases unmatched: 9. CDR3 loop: CATSDPSGGALNEQFF. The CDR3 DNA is TGTGCCACCAGTGACCCTAGCGGGGGAGCTCTTAATGAGCAGTTCTTC.

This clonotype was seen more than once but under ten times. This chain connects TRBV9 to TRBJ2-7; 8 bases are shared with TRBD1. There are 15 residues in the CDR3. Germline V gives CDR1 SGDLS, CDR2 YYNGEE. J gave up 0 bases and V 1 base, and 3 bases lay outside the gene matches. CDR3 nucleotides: TGTGCCAGCAGCGTACACGGACAGGGCTCCTACGAGCAGTACTTC. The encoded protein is CASSVHGQGSYEQYF.

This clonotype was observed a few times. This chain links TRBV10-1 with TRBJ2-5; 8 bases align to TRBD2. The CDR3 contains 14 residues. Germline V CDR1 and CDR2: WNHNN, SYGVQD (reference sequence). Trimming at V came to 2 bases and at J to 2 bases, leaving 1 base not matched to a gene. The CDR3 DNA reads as TGCGCCAGCAGTGAGACTAGCGGACAAGAGACCCAGTACTTC. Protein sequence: CASSETSGQETQYF.

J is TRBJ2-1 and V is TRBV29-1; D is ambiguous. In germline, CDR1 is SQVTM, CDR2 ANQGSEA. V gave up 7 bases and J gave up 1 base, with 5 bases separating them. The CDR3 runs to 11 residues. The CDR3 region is CSAGSYNEQFF. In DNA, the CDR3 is TGCAGCGCCGGGTCCTACAATGAGCAGTTCTTC.

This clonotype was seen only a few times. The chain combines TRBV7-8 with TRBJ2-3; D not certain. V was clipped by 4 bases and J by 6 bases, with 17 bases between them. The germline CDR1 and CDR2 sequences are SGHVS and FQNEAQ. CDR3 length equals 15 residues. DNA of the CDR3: TGTGCCAGCAGCTCGAGCCTTTCCCGGGCGGATACGCAGTATTTT. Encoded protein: CASSSSLSRADTQYF.

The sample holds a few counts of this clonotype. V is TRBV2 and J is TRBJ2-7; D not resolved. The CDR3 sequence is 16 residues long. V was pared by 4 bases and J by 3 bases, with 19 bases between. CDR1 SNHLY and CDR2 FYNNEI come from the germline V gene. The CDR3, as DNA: TGTGCCAGCAGTGCTGTCCCGGCCAGAGTGGGCTACGAGCAGTACTTC. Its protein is CASSAVPARVGYEQYF. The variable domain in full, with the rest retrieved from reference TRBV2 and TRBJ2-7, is EPEVTQTPSHQVTQMGQEVILRCVPISNHLYFYWYRQILGQKVEFLVSFYNNEISEKSEIFDDQFSVERPDGSNFTLKIRSTKLEDSAMYFCASSAVPARVGYEQYFGPGTRLTVT.

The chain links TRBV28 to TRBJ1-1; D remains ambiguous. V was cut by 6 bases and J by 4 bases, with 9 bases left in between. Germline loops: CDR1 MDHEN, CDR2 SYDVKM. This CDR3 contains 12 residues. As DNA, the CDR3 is TGTGCCAGCAGACCCGGACGCACTGAAGCTTTCTTT. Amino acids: CASRPGRTEAFF.